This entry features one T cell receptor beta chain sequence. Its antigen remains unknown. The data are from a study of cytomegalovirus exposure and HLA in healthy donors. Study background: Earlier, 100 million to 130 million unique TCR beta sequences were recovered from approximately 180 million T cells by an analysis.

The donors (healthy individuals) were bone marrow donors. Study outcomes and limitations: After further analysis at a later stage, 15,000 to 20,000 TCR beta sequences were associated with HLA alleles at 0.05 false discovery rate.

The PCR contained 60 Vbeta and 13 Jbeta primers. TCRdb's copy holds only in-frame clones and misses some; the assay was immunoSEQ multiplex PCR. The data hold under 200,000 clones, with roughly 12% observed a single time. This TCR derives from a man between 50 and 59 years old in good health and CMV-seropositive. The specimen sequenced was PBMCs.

In DNA, the CDR3 is TGTGCCAGCAGCTTAGGGGGAACAGGGCCTCAAAGGACCCAGTACTTC. Translated: CASSLGGTGPQRTQYF. The chain employs TRBV7-2 and TRBJ2-5, with D possibly TRBD1 on 6 matching bases. CDR3 size: 16 residues. Trimming removed 1 base from V and 7 bases from J, with 19 bases in between. Looked up from germline, CDR1 is SGHTA and CDR2 is FQGNSA.